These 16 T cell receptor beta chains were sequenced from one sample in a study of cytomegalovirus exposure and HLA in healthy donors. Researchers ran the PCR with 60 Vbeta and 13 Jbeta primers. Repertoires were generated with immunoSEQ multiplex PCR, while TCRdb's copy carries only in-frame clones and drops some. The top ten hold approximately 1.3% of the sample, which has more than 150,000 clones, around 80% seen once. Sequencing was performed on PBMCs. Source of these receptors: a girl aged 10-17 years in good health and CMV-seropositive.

CDR3 in amino acids: CASRPTGGLHSYEQYF. In nucleotides, the CDR3 is TGTGCCAGTAGACCGACAGGGGGTCTACACTCCTACGAGCAGTACTTC. The chain joins TRBV19 to TRBJ2-7; 9 positions match TRBD1. CDR1 and CDR2 from the germline V gene are LNHDA and SQIVND (reference sequence). V lost 6 bases, J lost 0 bases, and 9 bases stayed unmatched. The CDR3 length is 16 residues. The variable domain in full, with the rest retrieved from reference TRBV19 and TRBJ2-7, is DGGITQSPKYLFRKEGQNVTLSCEQNLNHDAMYWYRQDPGQGLRLIYYSQIVNDFQKGDIAEGYSVSREKKESFPLTVTSAQKNPTAFYLCASRPTGGLHSYEQYFGPGTRLTVT.

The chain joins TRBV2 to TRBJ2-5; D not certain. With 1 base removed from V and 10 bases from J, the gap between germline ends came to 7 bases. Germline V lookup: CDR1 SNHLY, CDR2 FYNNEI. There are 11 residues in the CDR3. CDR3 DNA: TGTGCCAGCAGTGAAGAGAGAAACCAGTACTTC. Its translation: CASSEERNQYF.

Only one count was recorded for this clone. The CDR3 DNA is TGTGCCAGCAGCCTAAGTGGGGACAGGGGAATCACAGATACGCAGTATTTT. This codes for CASSLSGDRGITDTQYF. J is TRBJ2-3 and V is TRBV7-9; 10 nucleotides match TRBD1. The germline CDR1 and CDR2 sequences are SEHNR and FQNEAQ (reference sequence). This CDR3 has 17 amino acids. The junction had 10 bases not matched to a gene; V was cut back by 5 bases and J by 2 bases. The full variable domain, rest sourced from reference TRBV7-9 and TRBJ2-3, is DTGVSQNPRHKITKRGQNVTFRCDPISEHNRLYWYRQTLGQGPEFLTYFQNEAQLEKSRLLSDRFSAERPKGSFSTLEIQRTEQGDSAMYLCASSLSGDRGITDTQYFGPGTRLTVL.

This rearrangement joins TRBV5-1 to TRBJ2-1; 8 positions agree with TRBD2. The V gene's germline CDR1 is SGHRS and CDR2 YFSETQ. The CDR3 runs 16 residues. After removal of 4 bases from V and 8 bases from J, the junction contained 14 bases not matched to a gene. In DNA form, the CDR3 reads TGCGCCAGCAGCGGACCTCAGGGACTAGTTTCCGATGAGCAGTTCTTC. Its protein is CASSGPQGLVSDEQFF.

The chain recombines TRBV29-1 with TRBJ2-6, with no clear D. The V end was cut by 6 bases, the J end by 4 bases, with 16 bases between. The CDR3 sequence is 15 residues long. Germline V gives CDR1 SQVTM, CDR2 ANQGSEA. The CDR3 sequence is CSVNPLPRGANVLTF. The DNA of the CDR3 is TGCAGCGTCAACCCCCTCCCCCGGGGGGCCAACGTCCTGACTTTC.

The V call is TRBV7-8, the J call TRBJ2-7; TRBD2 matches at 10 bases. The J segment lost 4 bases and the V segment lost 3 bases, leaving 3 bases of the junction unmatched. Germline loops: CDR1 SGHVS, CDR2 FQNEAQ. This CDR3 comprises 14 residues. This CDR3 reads CASSFSGRSYEQYF. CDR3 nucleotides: TGTGCCAGCAGCTTTAGCGGGAGGTCGTACGAGCAGTACTTC.

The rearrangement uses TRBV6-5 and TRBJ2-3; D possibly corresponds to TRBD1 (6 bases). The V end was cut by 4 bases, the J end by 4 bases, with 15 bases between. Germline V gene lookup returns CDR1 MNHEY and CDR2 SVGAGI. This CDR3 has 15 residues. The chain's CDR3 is CASSFTGSRSDTQYF. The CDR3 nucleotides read TGTGCCAGCAGTTTTACAGGGTCCCGGTCAGATACGCAGTATTTT.

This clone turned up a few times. CDR3 sequence reads: CASSASQGTDTQYF. The CDR3 DNA reads TGTGCCAGCAGTGCCAGTCAGGGCACAGATACGCAGTATTTT. The chain combines TRBV6-1 with TRBJ2-3; D ambiguous. Per germline, CDR1 MNHNS and CDR2 SASEGT. V shed 4 bases and J shed 1 base, with 9 bases lying between them. The CDR3 has 14 amino acids.

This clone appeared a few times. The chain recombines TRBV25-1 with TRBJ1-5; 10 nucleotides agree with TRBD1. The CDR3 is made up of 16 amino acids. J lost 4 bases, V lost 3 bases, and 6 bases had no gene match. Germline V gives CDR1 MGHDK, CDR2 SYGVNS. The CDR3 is CASSDRQGALNQPQHF. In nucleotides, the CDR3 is TGTGCCAGCAGTGACCGACAGGGGGCCTTGAATCAGCCCCAGCATTTT.

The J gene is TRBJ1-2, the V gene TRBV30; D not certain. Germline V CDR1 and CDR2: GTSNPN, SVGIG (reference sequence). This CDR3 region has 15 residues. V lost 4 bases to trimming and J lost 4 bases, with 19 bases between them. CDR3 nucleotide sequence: TGTGCCTGGACCCGCCAACTATTTCTCGGCTATGGCTACACCTTC. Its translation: CAWTRQLFLGYGYTF.

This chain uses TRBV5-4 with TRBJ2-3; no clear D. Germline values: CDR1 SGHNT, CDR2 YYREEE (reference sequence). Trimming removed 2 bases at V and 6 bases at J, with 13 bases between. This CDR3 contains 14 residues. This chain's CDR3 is CASSFSVEADTQYF. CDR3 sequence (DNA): TGTGCCAGCAGCTTTTCGGTTGAGGCGGATACGCAGTATTTT.

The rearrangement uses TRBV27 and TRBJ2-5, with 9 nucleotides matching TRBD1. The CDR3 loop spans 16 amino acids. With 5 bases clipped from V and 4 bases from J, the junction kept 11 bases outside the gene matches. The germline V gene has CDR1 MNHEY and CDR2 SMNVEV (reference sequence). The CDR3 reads CASSPRDRDGGETQYF. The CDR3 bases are TGTGCCAGCAGTCCCAGGGACAGGGACGGGGGAGAGACCCAGTACTTC.

The CDR3: CAWTLAQAGGRTDTQYF. The CDR3 DNA reads TGTGCCTGGACACTTGCTCAAGCGGGAGGGCGTACAGATACGCAGTATTTT. This chain links TRBV30 with TRBJ2-3, with TRBD2 matching over 10 bases. The germline gives CDR1 GTSNPN, CDR2 SVGIG (reference sequence). Trimming at V came to 4 bases and at J to 3 bases, leaving 13 bases not matched to a gene. This CDR3 is built from 17 residues.

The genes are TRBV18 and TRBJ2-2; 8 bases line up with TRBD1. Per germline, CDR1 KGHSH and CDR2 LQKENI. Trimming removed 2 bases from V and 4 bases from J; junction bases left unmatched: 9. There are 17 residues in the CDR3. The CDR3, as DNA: TGTGCCAGCTCACCAAAATCAGGGGGCGATGGCACCGGGGAGCTGTTTTTT. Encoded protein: CASSPKSGGDGTGELFF.

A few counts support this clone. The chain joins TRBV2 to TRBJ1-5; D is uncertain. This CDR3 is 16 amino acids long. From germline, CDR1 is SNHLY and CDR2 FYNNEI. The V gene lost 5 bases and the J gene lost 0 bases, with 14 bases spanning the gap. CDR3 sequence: CASSLPAGDSNQPQHF. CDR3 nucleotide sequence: TGTGCCAGCAGTCTTCCCGCGGGAGATAGCAATCAGCCCCAGCATTTT.

The CDR3 loop is CASSPTPGGTEAFF. CDR3 in DNA: TGCGCCAGCAGCCCCACGCCAGGGGGAACTGAAGCTTTCTTT. This chain links TRBV5-1 with TRBJ1-1, with 7 bases lining up with TRBD1. The CDR3 runs to 14 residues. After removal of 4 bases from V and 5 bases from J, the junction contained 8 bases not matched to a gene. Germline lookup yields CDR1 SGHRS and CDR2 YFSETQ.